Sequencing of this T cell receptor beta chain was carried out in a study of T cells after yellow fever vaccination. Study as a whole: Each low-cell-number fraction was prepared by means of SMART-Seq v4 Ultra Low Input.

Generation of TCR cDNA used 5'RACE template switching (which added a universal primer site and UMIs). Each CDR3 protein gets one entry after TCRdb re-called the 5' RACE reads with MiXCR. The sample has under 100,000 distinct CDR3 sequences; 4.5% to 6% are singletons. This clonotype showed up just a few times. What it binds is not known. V was clipped by 2 bases and J by 2 bases, with 9 bases between them. Germline-derived CDR1 and CDR2 are SQVTM and ANQGSEA. The CDR3 runs 14 residues. Regarding the study as a whole: It was the secondary response that reached its peak faster, day 5 versus 15, but it was weaker.

The chain has TRBV29-1 and TRBJ2-2; no firm D call. This clonotype originated in a man younger than 30 who received the YFV17D yellow fever vaccine. Sequenced here: CD8+ T cells sorted from PBMCs, sampled 10 days after the yellow fever booster vaccination. The CDR3, as DNA: TGCAGCGTTGAACTGGCCAGTAACACCGGGGAGCTGTTTTTT. Its protein is CSVELASNTGELFF.